These 25 T cell receptor beta chains were sequenced from one sample in a study of blood T cell repertoires in COVID-19 (dated by TCRdb to between 2020 and 2021). Receptors were amplified or captured by the immunoSEQ multiplex PCR assay. TCRdb re-hosts the immuneACCESS table, in-frame sequences only. Its copies lack some clones; in the studies checked, an unresolved V gene accounts for under half of them, and the cause for the rest is not known. Recorded for this sample are about 13,000 clones; approximately 91% of them occurred a single time. The top ten clonotypes cover less than 15% of the sample. The sequenced material came from peripheral blood. The receptors were sampled from a human donor in a cohort sampled during active COVID-19.

This clone has just one count. The chain combines TRBV28 with TRBJ1-3; D call uncertain. The CDR3 length is 17 residues. V shed 6 bases and J shed 4 bases, with 22 bases lying between them. Germline CDR1 reads MDHEN; CDR2 reads SYDVKM. CDR3 DNA: TGTGCCAGCAGCCCGGCAGGCAGCGGGTTTGCCGGAAACACCATATATTTT. Encoded protein: CASSPAGSGFAGNTIYF.

This chain links TRBV9 with TRBJ2-3; TRBD2 agrees at 9 bases. The CDR3 runs 16 residues. The V gene end was trimmed by 0 bases and the J gene end by 6 bases; junction bases not matched to a gene: 8. The germline gives CDR1 SGDLS, CDR2 YYNGEE. The CDR3 sequence is CASSVVAAGGLDTQYF. DNA of the CDR3: TGTGCCAGCAGCGTAGTGGCGGCGGGGGGGCTGGATACGCAGTATTTT.

The rearrangement joins TRBV15 to TRBJ1-2; D is uncertain. V lost 0 bases and J lost 5, with 13 bases in between. This CDR3 has 15 amino acids. Germline-derived CDR1 and CDR2 are LNHNV and YYDKDF (reference sequence). CDR3 region: CATSRDTSTFYGYTF. CDR3 DNA sequence: TGTGCCACCAGCAGAGACACGAGCACCTTTTATGGCTACACCTTC.

The chain is built from TRBV7-2 and TRBJ2-4; D not resolved. Trimming took off 0 bases at V and 2 bases at J, with 5 bases between the two ends. The CDR3 extends over 14 amino acids. Germline V gene lookup returns CDR1 SGHTA and CDR2 FQGNSA. DNA of the CDR3: TGTGCCAGCAGCTTAGCCGCGCCCAAAAACATTCAGTACTTC. Its translation: CASSLAAPKNIQYF.

The genes are TRBV4-2 and TRBJ1-2, with 8 bases aligning to TRBD1. The CDR3 consists of 15 residues. Trimming cost V 0 bases and J 0 bases; bases outside gene matches: 0. Germline V lookup: CDR1 LGHNA, CDR2 YNFKEQ. CDR3 sequence (DNA): TGTGCCAGCAGCCAAGAGGACAGGGCTAACTATGGCTACACCTTC. This encodes CASSQEDRANYGYTF.

The rearrangement links TRBV5-1 to TRBJ2-7; 14 bases line up with TRBD2. V gave up 1 base and J gave up 5 bases; unmatched junction bases: 2. The CDR3 runs to 15 residues. Germline CDR1 and CDR2: SGHRS and YFSETQ. CDR3 in DNA: TGCGCCAGCAGCTTGATGGGACTAGCGGGAGACGAGCAGTACTTC. Translated: CASSLMGLAGDEQYF.

V usage is TRBV5-1 and J usage is TRBJ1-2, with TRBD1 matching over 7 bases. Unmatched junction bases numbered 9, after V lost 4 bases and J lost 0 bases. This CDR3 is built from 16 residues. CDR1 is SGHRS and CDR2 is YFSETQ in the germline V gene. The CDR3, as DNA: TGCGCCAGCAGCCAGGGGGGAAATTTTCCTAACTATGGCTACACCTTC. It codes for CASSQGGNFPNYGYTF.

The chain has TRBV2 and TRBJ1-6; D gene unclear. Per germline, CDR1 SNHLY and CDR2 FYNNEI. The CDR3 has 13 amino acids. The ends were cut back, 1 base at V and 9 bases at J, with 7 bases in the middle. The CDR3 DNA follows: TGTGCCAGCAGTGAAGGGGCCAGTTCACCCCTCCACTTT. This codes for CASSEGASSPLHF.

In DNA form, the CDR3 reads TGTGCCAGCAGCTTAGAGGGAGTCAGGGGGCGAGAGACCCAGTACTTC. Translation gives CASSLEGVRGRETQYF. The rearrangement links TRBV7-7 to TRBJ2-5, with 8 positions matching TRBD1. Per germline, CDR1 SSHAT and CDR2 FNYEAQ (reference sequence). Losses at the gene ends were 1 base for V and 4 bases for J; bases not matched to a gene: 8. The CDR3 contains 16 residues.

This sequence joins TRBV5-5 and TRBJ2-7, with a tentative D call TRBD1 (6 bases). The length of the CDR3 is 14 residues. The ends were cut back, 2 bases at V and 3 bases at J, with 12 bases in the middle. CDR1 and CDR2 from the germline V gene are SGHKS and YYEKEE (reference sequence). The CDR3 DNA is TGTGCCAGCAGCTTTCAGGACAGCGACTACGAGCAGTACTTC. This gives the protein CASSFQDSDYEQYF.

The chain carries TRBV7-9 and TRBJ2-7, with D unresolved. This CDR3 is built from 12 residues. V lost 5 bases and J 3 bases, leaving 8 bases between the germline ends. Germline V CDR1 and CDR2: SEHNR, FQNEAQ (reference sequence). CDR3: CASSLRIYEQYF. DNA for the CDR3: TGTGCCAGCAGCCTGCGGATCTACGAGCAGTACTTC.

The CDR3 sequence is CASSLEELNNSPLHF. The DNA of the CDR3 is TGTGCCAGCAGTCTCGAGGAACTAAATAATTCACCCCTCCACTTT. V gene TRBV6-6 combines with J gene TRBJ1-6, with D unresolved. Trimming removed 5 bases at V and 5 bases at J, with 13 bases between. The CDR3 length is 15 residues. Germline V gene data show CDR1 as MNHNY and CDR2 as SVGAGI (reference sequence).

The chain recombines TRBV7-2 with TRBJ2-2; no reliable D call. There are 12 residues in the CDR3. V was trimmed by 2 bases and J by 7 bases, leaving 5 bases between them. Per germline, CDR1 SGHTA and CDR2 FQGNSA. The CDR3, as DNA: TGTGCCAGCAGCTTACTAGGCGGGGAGCTGTTTTTT. It is translated as CASSLLGGELFF.

The chain employs TRBV6-4 and TRBJ2-1; tentatively, D is TRBD2 (6 bases). Germline V gives CDR1 MRHNA, CDR2 SNTAGT. CDR3 size: 13 residues. V gave up 3 bases and J gave up 5 bases, with 8 bases separating them. CDR3 nucleotide sequence: TGTGCCAGCAGTGAGGAGGGGCACAATGAGCAGTTCTTC. Encoded protein: CASSEEGHNEQFF.

This clone was seen more than once but under ten times. The V call is TRBV18, the J call TRBJ1-4; D perhaps matches TRBD1 (6 bases). This CDR3 comprises 13 residues. Germline V gene data show CDR1 as KGHSH and CDR2 as LQKENI. The V end was cut by 4 bases, the J end by 8 bases, with 11 bases between. The CDR3 nucleotides are TGTGCCAGCTCACGTCTCCAGGGGGAAAAACTGTTTTTT. Amino acids: CASSRLQGEKLFF.

This chain links TRBV7-2 with TRBJ2-7, with 10 bases identical to TRBD2. CDR1 and CDR2 from the germline V gene are SGHTA and FQGNSA. The trim removed 0 bases at V and 0 bases at J, leaving 11 bases unmatched. CDR3 length: 19 amino acids. The CDR3 nucleotides read TGTGCCAGCAGCTTAGCGACAGTAGCGGGAGGCCCTCTCTCCTACGAGCAGTACTTC. Its translation is CASSLATVAGGPLSYEQYF.

As for this clone: The identical CDR3 is also encoded by other nucleotide sequences in the sample. This chain joins TRBV27 and TRBJ2-7; 10 bases align to TRBD1. Trimming took 5 bases from V and 2 from J; bases not matched to a gene: 6. This CDR3 is built from 15 residues. Germline-derived CDR1 and CDR2 are MNHEY and SMNVEV (reference sequence). In nucleotides, the CDR3 is TGTGCCAGCAGTCCATACGGGACAGGGGCCTACGAGCAGTACTTC. Translation: CASSPYGTGAYEQYF.

This clone showed up just once. This chain joins TRBV5-1 and TRBJ2-7, with 8 bases matching TRBD2. The CDR3 sequence is 18 residues long. The V segment lost 5 bases and the J segment 1 base; nucleotides outside the gene matches: 17. The V gene's germline CDR1 is SGHRS and CDR2 YFSETQ. In DNA form, the CDR3 reads TGCGCCAGCAGAGTGGAGGGGGGCACCCTAGCGGGTTCCTACGAGCAGTACTTC. Protein product: CASRVEGGTLAGSYEQYF.

The V call is TRBV10-2, the J call TRBJ2-1; 10 nucleotides align to TRBD2. The V and J ends lost 4 bases and 5 bases, in that order; junction bases with no gene match: 2. The V gene's germline CDR1 is WSHSY and CDR2 SAAADI. The CDR3 loop spans 14 amino acids. The CDR3 DNA follows: TGCGCCAGCAGTGTAGCGGGGGGAAACAATGAGCAGTTCTTC. Its protein product is CASSVAGGNNEQFF.

The chain is built from TRBV2 and TRBJ1-1; tentatively, D is TRBD1 (5 bases). The V and J ends lost 6 bases and 0 bases respectively, with 14 bases between them. This CDR3 is 15 amino acids long. Per germline, CDR1 SNHLY and CDR2 FYNNEI. The CDR3 nucleotides read TGTGCCAGCAGGCGGCTCGGGGGTATGAACACTGAAGCTTTCTTT. It is translated as CASRRLGGMNTEAFF.

The rearrangement links TRBV5-4 to TRBJ2-2, with TRBD1 as a possible D gene (6 bases). The CDR3 has 16 amino acids. V lost 5 bases and J lost 3, with 17 bases in between. Germline V gives CDR1 SGHNT, CDR2 YYREEE (reference sequence). CDR3 in DNA: TGTGCCAGCAGATTACGGCAGGGGAACCACACCGGGGAGCTGTTTTTT. Encoded protein: CASRLRQGNHTGELFF.

This chain joins TRBV24-1 and TRBJ1-6; D not certain. The CDR3 consists of 13 residues. Trimming stripped 4 bases from V and 6 bases from J, with 6 bases between. Germline-derived CDR1 and CDR2 are KGHDR and SFDVKD. DNA for the CDR3: TGTGCCACCAGTGAGTACTCTAATTCACCCCTCCACTTT. This encodes CATSEYSNSPLHF.

This chain uses TRBV11-3 with TRBJ1-3, with D hard to call. Per germline, CDR1 SGHNT and CDR2 YENEEA. This CDR3 contains 19 residues. The V end was cut by 6 bases, the J end by 0 bases, with 24 bases between. CDR3 region: CASSSHTHSRPASGNTIYF. In DNA form, the CDR3 reads TGTGCCAGCAGTTCCCACACGCACAGTAGGCCCGCCTCTGGAAACACCATATATTTT.

CDR3 sequence: CASSEDTYNEQFF. CDR3 bases: TGTGCCAGCAGTGAAGACACCTACAATGAGCAGTTCTTC. This chain uses TRBV2 with TRBJ2-1; D gene ambiguous. CDR3 length: 13 residues. V gave up 1 base and J gave up 2 bases, with 3 bases separating them. Germline CDR1 and CDR2: SNHLY and FYNNEI.

The CDR3 sequence is CASSPPTSPDTQYF. The CDR3 DNA follows: TGTGCCAGCTCACCACCGACTAGCCCAGATACGCAGTATTTT. V is TRBV18 and J is TRBJ2-3; 7 nucleotides agree with TRBD2. The germline CDR1 and CDR2 sequences are KGHSH and LQKENI. The length of the CDR3 is 14 residues. With 0 bases clipped from V and 4 bases from J, the junction kept 1 base outside the gene matches.